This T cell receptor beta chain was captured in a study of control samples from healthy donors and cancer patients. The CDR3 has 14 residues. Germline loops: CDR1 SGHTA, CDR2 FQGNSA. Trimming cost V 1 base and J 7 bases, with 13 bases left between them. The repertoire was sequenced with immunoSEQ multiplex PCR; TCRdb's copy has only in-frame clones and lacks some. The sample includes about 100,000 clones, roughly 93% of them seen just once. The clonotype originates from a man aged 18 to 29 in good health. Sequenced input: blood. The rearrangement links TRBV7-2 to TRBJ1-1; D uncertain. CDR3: CASSLGGVWDEAFF. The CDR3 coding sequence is TGTGCCAGCAGCTTAGGCGGGGTGTGGGATGAAGCTTTCTTT.